The 7 T cell receptor beta chains presented below share a single source sample, sequenced in a study of T cell clones after liver transplantation. TCRdb keeps only in-frame clones here, not all; method: immunoSEQ multiplex PCR. The sample includes approximately 70,000 clones, about 85% of them seen just once. Sequenced here: CD4+ T cells from blood, sampled 48 months after liver transplant. The receptors originated from a human patient who received a liver transplant. Some T cells may be supplied by the graft donor.

The chain carries TRBV19 and TRBJ2-4, with 9 positions matching TRBD1. V shed 3 bases and J 8 bases; nucleotides not matched to a gene: 8. Germline values: CDR1 LNHDA, CDR2 SQIVND (reference sequence). The CDR3 spans 15 residues. The CDR3 protein is CASSISGTGRDIQYF. Written as DNA, the CDR3 is TGTGCCAGTAGTATCTCCGGGACAGGGAGAGACATTCAGTACTTC. The full variable domain, its missing parts supplied by reference TRBV19 and TRBJ2-4, is DGGITQSPKYLFRKEGQNVTLSCEQNLNHDAMYWYRQDPGQGLRLIYYSQIVNDFQKGDIAEGYSVSREKKESFPLTVTSAQKNPTAFYLCASSISGTGRDIQYFGAGTRLSVL.

The chain combines TRBV11-3 with TRBJ2-1; perhaps TRBD2 as D (5 bases). The CDR3 covers 14 residues. Germline CDR1 and CDR2: SGHNT and YENEEA. The ends were cut back, 0 bases at V and 6 bases at J, with 9 bases in the middle. The CDR3 nucleotides read TGTGCCAGCAGCTTAGACGCGGGTCGCAATGAGCAGTTCTTC. It codes for CASSLDAGRNEQFF.

The V gene is TRBV28, the J gene TRBJ2-5, with TRBD1 identical over 8 bases. V dropped 4 bases and J dropped 5; count of bases not matched to a gene: 9. Germline lookup yields CDR1 MDHEN and CDR2 SYDVKM. CDR3 size: 15 residues. CDR3 in amino acids: CASSSPRTGSETQYF. CDR3 DNA: TGTGCCAGCAGTTCCCCTCGGACAGGGAGCGAGACCCAGTACTTC. The entire variable domain, with the rest obtained from reference TRBV28 and TRBJ2-5, is as follows: DVKVTQSSRYLVKRTGEKVFLECVQDMDHENMFWYRQDPGLGLRLIYFSYDVKMKEKGDIPEGYSVSREKKERFSLILESASTNQTSMYLCASSSPRTGSETQYFGPGTRLLVL.

The V gene is TRBV4-3, the J gene TRBJ2-5; TRBD1 matches 8 bases. CDR3 length equals 14 residues. With 4 bases clipped from V and 1 base from J, the junction kept 2 bases outside the gene matches. From germline, CDR1 is LGHNA and CDR2 YSLEER. CDR3 DNA sequence: TGCGCCAGCAGCCTCGGGACAGGCCAAGAGACCCAGTACTTC. Residues: CASSLGTGQETQYF.

The V call is TRBV7-9, the J call TRBJ1-2; maybe TRBD1 (6 bases). Trimming stripped 4 bases from V and 4 bases from J, with 13 bases between. Looked up from germline, CDR1 is SEHNR and CDR2 is FQNEAQ (reference sequence). This CDR3 is built from 14 residues. For the CDR3, the DNA is TGTGCCAGCAGCTCCGGACAGCCGATCTATGGCTACACCTTC. Its protein is CASSSGQPIYGYTF.

This rearrangement joins TRBV18 to TRBJ1-3, with TRBD1 as a possible D gene (5 bases). The V end lost 3 bases, the J end lost 1 base, and 10 bases lay between the germline ends. The CDR3 is 15 amino acids. Germline-derived CDR1 and CDR2 are KGHSH and LQKENI. The CDR3 DNA reads TGTGCCAGCTCACCCCAGAGGACATCTGGAAACACCATATATTTT. It translates to CASSPQRTSGNTIYF.

The chain carries TRBV6-6 and TRBJ2-7; 9 positions match TRBD1. The CDR3 sequence is 14 residues long. Germline V CDR1 and CDR2: MNHNY, SVGAGI (reference sequence). The V gene end was trimmed by 0 bases and the J gene end by 6 bases; junction bases not matched to a gene: 3. The CDR3 sequence: CASSYSTGGFEQYF. The CDR3 DNA reads as TGTGCCAGCAGTTACTCGACAGGGGGGTTCGAGCAGTACTTC.